This entry lists 8 T cell receptor beta chains sequenced from one sample in a study of CD8+ T cells in alopecia areata. In each case, RNA was isolated and then reverse transcribed into cDNA as the sequencing template. This table comes from immunoSEQ multiplex PCR, and its TCRdb copy is limited to in-frame clones, with some not included. The table records 150,000 or so clones, 80% to 90% of them present only once. This material consisted of CD8+ T cells sorted from blood, taken at week 0. These receptors all stem from a human donor with alopecia areata.

The rearrangement uses TRBV7-9 and TRBJ2-2, with D unclear. The CDR3 spans 19 residues. V was pared by 5 bases and J by 2 bases, with 24 bases between. Germline CDR1 is SEHNR and CDR2 is FQNEAQ (reference sequence). CDR3 protein: CASSQKSTDRSPNTGELFF. Here the CDR3 DNA reads TGTGCCAGCAGCCAAAAAAGCACGGACCGAAGCCCTAACACCGGGGAGCTGTTTTTT.

The chain has TRBV27 and TRBJ2-1; 8 bases line up with TRBD2. This CDR3 region has 16 residues. The germline V gene encodes CDR1 MNHEY and CDR2 SMNVEV (reference sequence). The trim removed 3 bases at V and 6 bases at J, leaving 10 bases unmatched. CDR3 coding DNA: TGTGCCAGCAGTTTTGGTCGGGATAGCGGGATCAATGAGCAGTTCTTC. Translated: CASSFGRDSGINEQFF.

Here the CDR3 reads CASSLGDSGMYF. Written as DNA, the CDR3 is TGTGCCAGCAGCTTAGGGGACAGCGGGATGTACTTC. The chain carries TRBV7-9 and TRBJ2-7; perhaps D is TRBD1 or TRBD2 (7 bases each). The V and J ends lost 1 base and 12 bases respectively, with 13 bases between them. The CDR3 totals 12 residues. From germline, CDR1 is SEHNR and CDR2 FQNEAQ (reference sequence).

In DNA, the CDR3 is TGTGCCAGCAGCCAGGTAACCTCTCGGGACGAGCAGTACTTC. Translating gives CASSQVTSRDEQYF. The V gene is TRBV7-9, the J gene TRBJ2-7; D gene uncertain. The CDR3 contains 14 residues. Trimming cost V 5 bases and J 5 bases, with 16 bases left between them. Germline V lookup: CDR1 SEHNR, CDR2 FQNEAQ (reference sequence).

The chain recombines TRBV6-5 with TRBJ2-7; no reliable D call. V dropped 4 bases and J dropped 3 bases, with 10 bases sitting between them. The germline CDR1 and CDR2 sequences are MNHEY and SVGAGI. CDR3 length: 13 residues. The CDR3 DNA follows: TGTGCCAGCAGTTTCGGTGCCGGCTACGAGCAGTACTTC. Protein sequence: CASSFGAGYEQYF.

The V and J genes are TRBV4-1 and TRBJ2-1; 15 bases agree with TRBD2. This CDR3 region has 17 residues. Unmatched junction bases numbered 12, after V lost 3 bases and J lost 12 bases. Germline V gene data show CDR1 as MGHRA and CDR2 as YSYEKL. The CDR3 DNA follows: TGCGCCAGCAGCCACCCCGGACTAGCGGGAGGGTTACTGGGGCAGTTCTTC. Its protein product is CASSHPGLAGGLLGQFF.

V is TRBV5-1 and J is TRBJ2-2; D possibly corresponds to TRBD2 (6 bases). The CDR3 runs to 17 residues. The germline gives CDR1 SGHRS, CDR2 YFSETQ. Trimming took off 1 base at V and 2 bases at J, with 15 bases between the two ends. The CDR3 DNA reads as TGCGCCAGCAGCTTGAGGCTTGTCGGGGGTAACACCGGGGAGCTGTTTTTT. Residues: CASSLRLVGGNTGELFF. The variable domain in full, completed from reference TRBV5-1 and TRBJ2-2, reads KAGVTQTPRYLIKTRGQQVTLSCSPISGHRSVSWYQQTPGQGLQFLFEYFSETQRNKGNFPGRFSGRQFSNSRSEMNVSTLELGDSALYLCASSLRLVGGNTGELFFGEGSRLTVL.

The V gene is TRBV5-4, the J gene TRBJ2-3; TRBD2 aligns across 10 bases. Germline V gene sequence: CDR1 SGHNT, CDR2 YYREEE (reference sequence). V gave up 3 bases and J gave up 2 bases; unmatched junction bases: 3. The CDR3 loop spans 15 amino acids. The DNA of the CDR3 is TGTGCCAGCAGCTGGACTAGCGGAGACACAGATACGCAGTATTTT. Translated, it gives CASSWTSGDTDTQYF.